This record covers a single T cell receptor beta chain. Its antigen is unknown. Possible read error: a much larger clone is one base away. The data derive from a study of tumor-infiltrating lymphocytes in primary liver carcinoma. Overall study: Ages ranged from 30 to 69, with HCC or mixed HCC-cholangiocarcinoma.

This CDR3 contains 17 residues. Germline CDR1 and CDR2: MGHRA and YSYEKL. A constant-region primer primed TCR beta cDNA synthesis from 500 ng of total RNA. Each TCR beta library was derived from three nested multiplex PCR rounds that employed slightly modified ARM-PCR. Use of TRBV1-TRBV30 forward primers with a C-beta reverse primer characterized the first two PCR rounds, which lasted around 9 cycles each. TCRdb called the multiplex PCR reads again in MiXCR, with one record for every CDR3 protein. This table holds 250,000 to 400,000 distinct CDR3 sequences, 65% found once. The source of the blood RNA was unsorted whole blood, and germline DNA was extracted as well. Before the operation took place, four milliliters of peripheral blood were collected. General study findings and limits: The study found a significantly higher top-250-clone fraction in tumors than in blood (p = 0.039). Because of bulk unsorted sampling, CD4+ and CD8+ repertoires were not subjected to comparison.

Material for sequencing was peripheral blood. The receptor comes from a man between 40 and 49 years old with primary liver carcinoma and hepatitis B virus infection. The genes are TRBV4-1 and TRBJ1-2; 7 bases match TRBD1. Written as DNA, the CDR3 is TGCGCCGGCAGCCAAGATCTGGGAAGGGGGCAGAGCAATGGCTACACCTTC. It codes for CAGSQDLGRGQSNGYTF.